This T cell receptor beta chain derives from a study of PD-L1 blockade in urothelial cancer (dated by TCRdb to 2017 to 2019). As for the study more broadly: All patients started therapy around 2014 and received atezolizumab 1,200 mg intravenously every 3 weeks. About 90% of the roughly 29 patients were identified as males with urothelial cancer of bladder origin, and a prior smoking history was reported by 18 of 29 patients. An ECOG performance status of 0 or 1 was recorded for the patients, and 0 to 3 prior chemotherapy regimens had been received by the patients. Blood samples were analyzed at two time points: 3 weeks after treatment start (second dose) and 6 weeks after treatment start. Blood samples yielded a median of about 150,000 T cells and tens of thousands of unique TCRs, with median clonality roughly 0.082. An exploratory multi-omic analysis was conducted of the somatic, immune and clinical correlates of response to PD-L1 blockade with atezolizumab in urothelial cancer. Pretreatment tumor samples, along with matched peripheral blood collected serially before and after atezolizumab treatment, underwent TCR sequencing. Progression-free survival longer than 6 months counted as durable clinical benefit, and TCR features were additionally tested against both progression-free and overall survival. In the same patients, whole exome sequencing and RNA sequencing of pretreatment tumors were performed in addition to TCR sequencing. Durable clinical benefit was achieved by nine patients but not by the remaining 20. Over 28 patients had pretreatment blood TCR-seq, about 25 had at least one posttreatment blood collection, and about 25 had tumor TCR-seq. Broader findings and caveats from the paper: Improved progression-free and overall survival was associated with having pretreatment peripheral blood TCR clonality below the median. Among patients with durable benefit, tumor-associated TCR clones showed greater expansion in peripheral blood 3 weeks after treatment started (n ≈ 21, p = 0.022). Because of the small sample size (n ≈ 27) and the many exploratory analyses performed, the results are intended to be regarded as hypothesis-generating.

A note on this clone: No cognate antigen has been identified for it. No much larger clone is present one base from it, and per-base qualities are unavailable.

Including cysteine and phenylalanine, the CDR3 has 13 amino acids. Only CDR3 DNA remains: 39 bases, in frame from the first base. The germline V gene provides CDR1 SGHRS and CDR2 YFSETQ. V drops 0 bases and J drops 3 bases, leaving 6 bases in between. Each PCR received spiked-in synthetic TCR analog templates so that absolute template abundance could be estimated from read counts. Using the immunoSEQ assay, TCRbeta CDR3 regions were amplified from genomic DNA with bias-controlled V and J gene primers. Sequencing of rearranged TCRbeta segments was performed at approximately 20X coverage. The authors' pipeline ran thus. Sequencing errors were corrected by clustering and CDR3s were annotated against IMGT to assign V, D and J genes. Only productive TCRbeta rearrangements were used in downstream analyses, excluding out-of-frame or stop-codon sequences. Clonality was calculated as one minus the Shannon entropy normalized by the log of the number of unique productive sequences. Fisher's exact test with Benjamini-Hochberg correction, using a cutoff of adjusted p below 0.01, was how clones that differed between time points or between blood and tumor were identified. This immuneACCESS table, as held by TCRdb, lists in-frame sequences with V and J called but not all clones. Of the missing ones, under half trace to an unresolved V gene in checked studies; the others have no known cause. Clone size and the V and J calls come from that table; the DNA yielded D and trimming. Within this sample are 20,000 to 30,000 clones, with roughly 90% of them counted one time only. The ten most abundant clones make up approximately 32% of the sample.

A total of 29 patients with locally advanced or metastatic urothelial carcinoma, treated at Memorial Sloan Kettering on a trial protocol, made up the cohort. Peripheral blood mononuclear cells were collected from each patient pretreatment and during treatment, giving between 1 and 8 total time points per patient. The Qiagen DNeasy Blood extraction kit was used to purify genomic DNA from total PBMCs and tumor samples. PBMCs were collected pretreatment and during treatment and were isolated and stored as previously described. The sequence derives from a man in his sixties with urothelial cancer. The source was PBMCs, collected around atezolizumab (anti-PD-L1) treatment. The rearrangement joined TRBV5-1 to TRBJ1-2, with TRBD1 tentatively as D gene (5 bases match). Read as DNA, the sequence is TGCGCCAGCAGCTTGGAAGGGGACTATGGCTACACCTTC. Its protein reads: CASSLEGDYGYTF.